The source of this T cell receptor beta chain is a study of blood T cell repertoires in COVID-19. At the level of the study: The study drew acute and convalescent COVID-19 samples from the United States, Italy and Spain. PBMCs, B-cell-depleted T cells, or T cells were the source of the cDNA or gDNA that made up the material.

In the original workflow: The authors estimated nucleated cell counts from reference gene primer amplification. Using immunoSEQ multiplex PCR, the repertoire was profiled, and TCRdb retains in-frame clones only, with some absent. V and J calls and clone size are as listed in that table; D and trimming were resolved from the DNA. The sample lists roughly 350,000 clones; around 91% were seen once. The sample comprised peripheral blood. This clonotype originated in a woman aged 18-35 years who had recovered from COVID-19.

CDR3 sequence reads: CASSRRLAGGPESFTDTQYF. CDR3 bases: TGCGCCAGCAGCCGGAGACTAGCGGGAGGGCCGGAAAGTTTCACAGATACGCAGTATTTT. V is TRBV4-3 and J is TRBJ2-3; 14 nucleotides match TRBD2. J lost 2 bases, V lost 4 bases, and 14 bases had no gene match. Germline CDR1 reads LGHNA; CDR2 reads YSLEER. The CDR3 contains 20 residues.